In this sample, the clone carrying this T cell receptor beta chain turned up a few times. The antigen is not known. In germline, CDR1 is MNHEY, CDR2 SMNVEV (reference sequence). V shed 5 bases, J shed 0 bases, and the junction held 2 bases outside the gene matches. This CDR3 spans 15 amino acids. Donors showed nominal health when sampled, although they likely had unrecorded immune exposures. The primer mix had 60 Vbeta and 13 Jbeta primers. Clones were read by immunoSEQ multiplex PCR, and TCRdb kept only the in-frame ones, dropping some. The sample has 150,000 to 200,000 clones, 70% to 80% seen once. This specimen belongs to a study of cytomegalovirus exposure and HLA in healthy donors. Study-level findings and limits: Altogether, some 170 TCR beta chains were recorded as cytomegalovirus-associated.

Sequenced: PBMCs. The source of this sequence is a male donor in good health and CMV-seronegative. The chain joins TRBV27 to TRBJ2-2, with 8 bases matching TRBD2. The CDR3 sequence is CASSLSGTNTGELFF. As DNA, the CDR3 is TGTGCCAGCAGTCTTAGCGGGACGAACACCGGGGAGCTGTTTTTT.